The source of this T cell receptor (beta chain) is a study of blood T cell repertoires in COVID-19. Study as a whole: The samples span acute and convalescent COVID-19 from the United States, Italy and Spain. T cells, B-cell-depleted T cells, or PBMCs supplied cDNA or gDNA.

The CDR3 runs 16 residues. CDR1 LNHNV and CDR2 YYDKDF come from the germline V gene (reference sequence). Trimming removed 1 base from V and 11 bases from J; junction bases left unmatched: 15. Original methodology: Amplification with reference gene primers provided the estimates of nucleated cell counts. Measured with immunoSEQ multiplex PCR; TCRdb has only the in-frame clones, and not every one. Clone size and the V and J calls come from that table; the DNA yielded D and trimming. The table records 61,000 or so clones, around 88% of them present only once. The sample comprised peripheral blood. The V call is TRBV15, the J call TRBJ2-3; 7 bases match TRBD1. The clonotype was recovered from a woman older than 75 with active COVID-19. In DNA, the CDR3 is TGTGCCACCAGCAGAGGTGGACAGGTGTCGGCCCTTAGGCAGTATTTT. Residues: CATSRGGQVSALRQYF.